This is a list of T cell receptor beta chains from one sample in a study of identical twins. MiXCR was run by TCRdb on the 5' RACE reads, yielding one entry per CDR3 protein. The table includes hundreds of thousands of distinct CDR3 sequences, 10% to 15% detected once. The same sample was also studied in work on yellow fever vaccine responses in identical twins.

The specimen was PBMCs. The receptors come from a woman under 30 in good health. Each CDR3 is given with its conserved first and last residue. The D gene is left open where the match is weak. Rows may omit the clone size; those that give it use once, few, many or a size class.

V gene: TRBV2; D gene: .; J gene: TRBJ1-5; clone size: few; CDR3 protein: CASSQRGGQPQHF; CDR3 DNA: TGTGCCAGCAGTCAGAGAGGGGGTCAGCCCCAGCATTTT
V gene: TRBV20-1; D gene: .; J gene: TRBJ2-4; clone size: few; CDR3 protein: CSANGVGAKNIQYF; CDR3 DNA: TGCAGTGCTAACGGGGTGGGAGCCAAAAACATTCAGTACTTC
V gene: TRBV11-3; D gene: .; J gene: TRBJ2-3; clone size: .; CDR3 protein: CASRHPSTDTQYF; CDR3 DNA: TGTGCCAGCAGACACCCTAGCACAGATACGCAGTATTTT
V gene: TRBV11-2; D gene: TRBD1; J gene: TRBJ1-1; clone size: few; CDR3 protein: CASSYSQGATVDEAFF; CDR3 DNA: TGTGCCAGCAGCTATTCACAGGGGGCTACGGTAGATGAAGCTTTCTTT
V gene: TRBV28; D gene: TRBD2; J gene: TRBJ2-7; clone size: many; CDR3 protein: CASSFDTSGRKYEQYF; CDR3 DNA: TGTGCCAGCAGTTTCGATACTAGCGGGCGGAAATACGAGCAGTACTTC
V gene: TRBV7-9; D gene: .; J gene: TRBJ1-5; clone size: .; CDR3 protein: CASSIGTSSGNQPQHF; CDR3 DNA: TGTGCCAGCAGCATCGGGACGTCTAGCGGCAATCAGCCCCAGCATTTT
V gene: TRBV24-1; D gene: .; J gene: TRBJ2-1; clone size: few; CDR3 protein: CATSVRRSSYNEQFF; CDR3 DNA: TGTGCCACCAGTGTCCGACGGAGCTCCTACAATGAGCAGTTCTTC
V gene: TRBV25-1; D gene: .; J gene: TRBJ2-5; clone size: many; CDR3 protein: CASSDWSSRKETQYF; CDR3 DNA: TGTGCCAGCAGTGATTGGTCTAGCAGAAAAGAGACCCAGTACTTC
V gene: TRBV29-1; D gene: .; J gene: TRBJ1-2; clone size: few; CDR3 protein: CSVEGQEDYGYTF; CDR3 DNA: TGCAGCGTTGAAGGTCAGGAAGACTATGGCTACACCTTC
V gene: TRBV18; D gene: .; J gene: TRBJ2-5; clone size: once; CDR3 protein: CASSPPTGASKETQYF; CDR3 DNA: TGTGCCAGCTCACCTCCGACAGGCGCATCGAAAGAGACCCAGTACTTC
V gene: TRBV12-3/TRBV12-4; D gene: .; J gene: TRBJ2-5; clone size: .; CDR3 protein: CASTLDSMKKAQYF; CDR3 DNA: TGTGCCAGCACCCTGGACAGTATGAAGAAGGCCCAGTACTTC
V gene: TRBV15; D gene: TRBD2; J gene: TRBJ2-1; clone size: .; CDR3 protein: CATSRVRTSGNNEQFF; CDR3 DNA: TGTGCCACCAGCAGAGTTCGGACTAGCGGAAACAATGAGCAGTTCTTC
V gene: TRBV6-1; D gene: .; J gene: TRBJ1-6; clone size: few; CDR3 protein: CASSTPGPTGNSPLHF; CDR3 DNA: TGTGCCAGCAGTACCCCGGGACCTACGGGGAATTCACCCCTCCACTTT
V gene: TRBV12-3/TRBV12-4; D gene: TRBD2; J gene: TRBJ2-7; clone size: many; CDR3 protein: CASSPPPFRLAGIYEQYF; CDR3 DNA: TGTGCCAGCAGCCCCCCTCCGTTTAGACTAGCGGGCATCTACGAGCAGTACTTC
V gene: TRBV18; D gene: .; J gene: TRBJ1-3; clone size: .; CDR3 protein: CASSPANSDGNTIYF; CDR3 DNA: TGTGCCAGCTCACCTGCTAACAGTGATGGAAACACCATATATTTT
V gene: TRBV5-1; D gene: TRBD2; J gene: TRBJ2-3; clone size: .; CDR3 protein: CASSSTAPGLAERTDTQYF; CDR3 DNA: TGCGCCAGCAGCTCCACCGCTCCGGGACTAGCGGAGCGCACAGATACGCAGTATTTT
V gene: TRBV12-3/TRBV12-4; D gene: .; J gene: TRBJ2-5; clone size: .; CDR3 protein: CASSLIRGAETQYF; CDR3 DNA: TGTGCCAGCAGTTTAATCAGGGGCGCGGAGACCCAGTACTTC
V gene: TRBV12-3/TRBV12-4; D gene: TRBD2; J gene: TRBJ2-3; clone size: many; CDR3 protein: CASSPLAGGQNTQYF; CDR3 DNA: TGTGCCAGCAGTCCACTAGCGGGAGGGCAAAATACGCAGTATTTT
V gene: TRBV6-1; D gene: .; J gene: TRBJ2-1; clone size: .; CDR3 protein: CASSPLQGNEQFF; CDR3 DNA: TGTGCCAGCAGTCCCCTACAGGGTAATGAGCAGTTCTTC
V gene: TRBV2; D gene: .; J gene: TRBJ2-5; clone size: few; CDR3 protein: CASRYIQETQYF; CDR3 DNA: TGTGCCAGCCGATATATACAAGAGACCCAGTACTTC
V gene: TRBV3-1; D gene: .; J gene: TRBJ2-3; clone size: .; CDR3 protein: CASSQTFTDTQYF; CDR3 DNA: TGTGCCAGCAGCCAGACATTCACAGATACGCAGTATTTT
V gene: TRBV7-9; D gene: TRBD2; J gene: TRBJ2-1; clone size: .; CDR3 protein: CASSSVAGGFNEQFF; CDR3 DNA: TGTGCCAGCAGCTCAGTCGCGGGAGGTTTCAATGAGCAGTTCTTC
V gene: TRBV12-3/TRBV12-4; D gene: TRBD2; J gene: TRBJ2-5; clone size: many; CDR3 protein: CASSPRLAAYQETQYF; CDR3 DNA: TGTGCCAGCAGCCCCAGACTAGCTGCGTACCAAGAGACCCAGTACTTC
V gene: TRBV19; D gene: .; J gene: TRBJ2-2; clone size: .; CDR3 protein: CASSMAAGNTGELFF; CDR3 DNA: TGTGCCAGTAGTATGGCGGCTGGGAACACCGGGGAGCTGTTTTTT
V gene: TRBV3-1; D gene: .; J gene: TRBJ2-3; clone size: .; CDR3 protein: CASSQDEGWGTDTQYF; CDR3 DNA: TGTGCCAGCAGCCAAGATGAAGGGTGGGGCACAGATACGCAGTATTTT
V gene: TRBV12-3/TRBV12-4; D gene: .; J gene: TRBJ2-3; clone size: many; CDR3 protein: CASSLVRGESTDTQYF; CDR3 DNA: TGTGCCAGCAGTTTGGTTAGAGGCGAGAGCACAGATACGCAGTATTTT
V gene: TRBV6-1; D gene: TRBD1; J gene: TRBJ2-3; clone size: .; CDR3 protein: CASSQLGQGAYTQYF; CDR3 DNA: TGTGCCAGCAGTCAGCTGGGACAGGGGGCTTATACGCAGTATTTT
V gene: TRBV10-3; D gene: .; J gene: TRBJ2-1; clone size: .; CDR3 protein: CAISVTAGQYNEQFF; CDR3 DNA: TGTGCCATCAGTGTAACGGCGGGCCAATACAATGAGCAGTTCTTC
V gene: TRBV12-3/TRBV12-4; D gene: TRBD1; J gene: TRBJ2-5; clone size: few; CDR3 protein: CASSDRAQETQYF; CDR3 DNA: TGTGCCAGCAGCGACAGGGCCCAAGAGACCCAGTACTTC
V gene: TRBV4-1; D gene: TRBD2; J gene: TRBJ2-3; clone size: .; CDR3 protein: CASSQDPAGGPTDTQYF; CDR3 DNA: TGCGCCAGCAGCCAAGATCCAGCGGGGGGACCCACAGATACGCAGTATTTT
V gene: TRBV12-3/TRBV12-4; D gene: .; J gene: TRBJ2-7; clone size: few; CDR3 protein: CASSFGGVEQYF; CDR3 DNA: TGTGCCAGCAGTTTCGGAGGGGTGGAGCAGTACTTC
V gene: TRBV6-1; D gene: TRBD1; J gene: TRBJ1-4; clone size: many; CDR3 protein: CASSPTGGGGEKLFF; CDR3 DNA: TGTGCCAGCAGTCCCACAGGGGGCGGTGGTGAAAAACTGTTTTTT
V gene: TRBV10-3; D gene: .; J gene: TRBJ2-7; clone size: .; CDR3 protein: CASATWTYEQYF; CDR3 DNA: TGTGCCAGCGCGACTTGGACCTACGAGCAGTACTTC
V gene: TRBV10-3; D gene: .; J gene: TRBJ1-1; clone size: .; CDR3 protein: CAISELGENTEAFF; CDR3 DNA: TGTGCCATCAGTGAGTTAGGCGAGAACACTGAAGCTTTCTTT
V gene: TRBV27; D gene: .; J gene: TRBJ2-5; clone size: few; CDR3 protein: CASSYGPQGFRETQYF; CDR3 DNA: TGTGCCAGCAGTTACGGGCCCCAGGGTTTCAGGGAGACCCAGTACTTC
V gene: TRBV6-5; D gene: .; J gene: TRBJ2-3; clone size: many; CDR3 protein: CASSYRLHPTDTQYF; CDR3 DNA: TGTGCCAGCAGTTACCGCCTACACCCCACAGATACGCAGTATTTT
V gene: TRBV5-1; D gene: TRBD2; J gene: TRBJ2-1; clone size: few; CDR3 protein: CASSRPGLAGGPGYNEQFF; CDR3 DNA: TGCGCCAGCAGCCGGCCGGGACTAGCGGGAGGGCCAGGGTACAATGAGCAGTTCTTC
V gene: TRBV19; D gene: TRBD1; J gene: TRBJ2-5; clone size: .; CDR3 protein: CASTPSTGGLGETQYF; CDR3 DNA: TGTGCCAGTACCCCATCGACAGGGGGATTGGGGGAGACCCAGTACTTC
V gene: TRBV29-1; D gene: .; J gene: TRBJ1-1; clone size: .; CDR3 protein: CSVEDWGTTNTEAFF; CDR3 DNA: TGCAGCGTTGAAGATTGGGGAACCACGAACACTGAAGCTTTCTTT
V gene: TRBV4-2; D gene: TRBD1; J gene: TRBJ2-7; clone size: few; CDR3 protein: CASSQGTGFYEQYF; CDR3 DNA: TGTGCCAGCAGCCAGGGGACAGGGTTCTACGAGCAGTACTTC
V gene: TRBV6-5; D gene: .; J gene: TRBJ1-5; clone size: few; CDR3 protein: CASSSRRGYQPQHF; CDR3 DNA: TGTGCCAGCAGTTCTAGACGGGGGTATCAGCCCCAGCATTTT
V gene: TRBV9; D gene: .; J gene: TRBJ2-1; clone size: .; CDR3 protein: CASSRAGRNEQFF; CDR3 DNA: TGTGCCAGCAGCCGGGCGGGACGAAATGAGCAGTTCTTC
V gene: TRBV7-9; D gene: TRBD1; J gene: TRBJ1-6; clone size: .; CDR3 protein: CASRAEPGGNSPLHF; CDR3 DNA: TGTGCCAGCAGGGCGGAACCAGGGGGGAATTCACCCCTCCACTTT
V gene: TRBV12-3/TRBV12-4; D gene: TRBD2; J gene: TRBJ2-2; clone size: .; CDR3 protein: CASSSPSGGNTGELFF; CDR3 DNA: TGTGCCAGCAGTTCCCCTAGCGGGGGTAACACCGGGGAGCTGTTTTTT
V gene: TRBV6-5; D gene: .; J gene: TRBJ2-7; clone size: few; CDR3 protein: CASSYGVDSYEQYF; CDR3 DNA: TGTGCCAGCAGTTACGGGGTTGACTCCTACGAGCAGTACTTC
V gene: TRBV5-1; D gene: TRBD1; J gene: TRBJ1-1; clone size: many; CDR3 protein: CASSLAALGQMNTEAFF; CDR3 DNA: TGCGCCAGCAGCTTGGCGGCTTTGGGACAGATGAACACTGAAGCTTTCTTT
V gene: TRBV6-1; D gene: .; J gene: TRBJ2-1; clone size: few; CDR3 protein: CASREQSLAPNEQFF; CDR3 DNA: TGTGCCAGCAGGGAACAGTCACTGGCCCCCAATGAGCAGTTCTTC
V gene: TRBV20-1; D gene: .; J gene: TRBJ2-1; clone size: .; CDR3 protein: CSARDRPGNEQFF; CDR3 DNA: TGCAGTGCTAGAGATAGACCAGGAAATGAGCAGTTCTTC
V gene: TRBV15; D gene: TRBD2; J gene: TRBJ2-5; clone size: many; CDR3 protein: CATSRGEGNQETQYF; CDR3 DNA: TGTGCCACCAGCAGAGGGGAGGGGAACCAAGAGACCCAGTACTTC
V gene: TRBV7-6; D gene: .; J gene: TRBJ2-3; clone size: .; CDR3 protein: CASSLAGGTSDTQYF; CDR3 DNA: TGTGCCAGCAGCTTAGCCGGCGGGACCTCCGATACGCAGTATTTT
V gene: TRBV25-1; D gene: TRBD1; J gene: TRBJ2-5; clone size: .; CDR3 protein: CASSGQDRRETQYF; CDR3 DNA: TGTGCCAGCAGTGGCCAGGACAGGAGAGAGACCCAGTACTTC
V gene: TRBV12-3/TRBV12-4; D gene: TRBD2; J gene: TRBJ2-1; clone size: .; CDR3 protein: CASMSGTSGLSSSYNEQFF; CDR3 DNA: TGTGCCAGCATGTCGGGGACTAGCGGGCTGAGCAGCTCCTACAATGAGCAGTTCTTC
V gene: TRBV24-1; D gene: .; J gene: TRBJ2-1; clone size: few; CDR3 protein: CATSDLRGPAIF; CDR3 DNA: TGTGCCACCAGTGATTTGCGGGGACCTGCCATTTTC
V gene: TRBV15; D gene: .; J gene: TRBJ2-2; clone size: few; CDR3 protein: CATMGSGELFF; CDR3 DNA: TGTGCCACCATGGGCTCCGGGGAGCTGTTTTTT
V gene: TRBV10-2; D gene: TRBD1; J gene: TRBJ2-4; clone size: few; CDR3 protein: CASEGQGKNIQYF; CDR3 DNA: TGCGCCAGCGAGGGACAGGGGAAAAACATTCAGTACTTC
V gene: TRBV5-6; D gene: .; J gene: TRBJ2-1; clone size: .; CDR3 protein: CASSFPGDSSYNEQFF; CDR3 DNA: TGTGCCAGCAGCTTCCCAGGGGATAGCTCCTACAATGAGCAGTTCTTC